Shown below are 3 T cell receptor beta chains from a single sample sequenced in a study of T cell responses to AZD1222 COVID-19 vaccine. The protocol was immunoSEQ multiplex PCR, while the TCRdb copy is restricted to in-frame clones and leaves out a portion. The sample consists of 130,000 to 150,000 clones, about 92% of them appearing once. Specimen: peripheral blood, collected on day 0 of AZD1222 vaccination. These receptors were taken from an adult in good health.

The table lists this clone with a count of one. The gene calls are TRBV7-3 and TRBJ2-5, with a tentative D call TRBD2 (6 bases). CDR3 length: 13 residues. From germline, CDR1 is SGHTA and CDR2 FQGTGA. Trimming removed 5 bases at V and 5 bases at J, with 12 bases between. CDR3 sequence reads: CASSPGLGETQYF. The CDR3 nucleotides are TGTGCCAGCAGCCCGGGACTCGGCGAGACCCAGTACTTC.

V is TRBV12-3 or TRBV12-4 and J is TRBJ1-1, with D maybe TRBD1 (6 bases). The ends were cut back, 6 bases at V and 3 bases at J, with 11 bases in the middle. CDR3 length equals 13 residues. CDR3 in DNA: TGTGCCAGCAGGCTACAGGGCTACACTGAAGCTTTCTTT. Encoded protein: CASRLQGYTEAFF.

The chain recombines TRBV5-5 with TRBJ2-7; D ambiguous. CDR3 length: 14 amino acids. Germline loops: CDR1 SGHKS, CDR2 YYEKEE (reference sequence). The V and J ends lost 1 base and 2 bases respectively, with 10 bases between them. In nucleotides, the CDR3 is TGTGCCAGCAGCTTGTCCATCCCCGCCTACGAGCAGTACTTC. Its protein is CASSLSIPAYEQYF.